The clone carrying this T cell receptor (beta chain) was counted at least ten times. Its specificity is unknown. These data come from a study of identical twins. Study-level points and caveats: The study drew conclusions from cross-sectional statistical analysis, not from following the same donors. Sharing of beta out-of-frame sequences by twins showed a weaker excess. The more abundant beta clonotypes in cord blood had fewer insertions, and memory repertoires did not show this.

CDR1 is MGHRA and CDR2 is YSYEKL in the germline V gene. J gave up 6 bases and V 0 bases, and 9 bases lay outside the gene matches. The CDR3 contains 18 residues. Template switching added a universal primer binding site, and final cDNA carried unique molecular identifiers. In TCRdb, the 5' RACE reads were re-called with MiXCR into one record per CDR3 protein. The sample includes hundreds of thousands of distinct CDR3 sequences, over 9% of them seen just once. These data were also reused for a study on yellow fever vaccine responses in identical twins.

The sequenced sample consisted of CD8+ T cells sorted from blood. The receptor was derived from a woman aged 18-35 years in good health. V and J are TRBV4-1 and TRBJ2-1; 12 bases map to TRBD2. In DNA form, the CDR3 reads TGCGCCAGCAGCCAAGAACCCCCGTCTAGCGGGGGGGGCAATGAGCAGTTCTTC. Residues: CASSQEPPSSGGGNEQFF.